This is a list of T cell receptor beta chains from one sample in a study of a mutant IDH1 vaccine in newly diagnosed glioma. TCRdb's table, derived via immunoSEQ multiplex PCR, lists solely in-frame clones and lacks some. The data hold fewer than 30,000 clones, with 75% to 80% observed a single time. No antigen is known for these receptors. The sequences come from PBMCs, collected from a glioma patient whose treatment included an IDH1 peptide vaccine. These receptors were obtained from a man aged 40-49 years with glioma. Both conserved end residues are part of each CDR3. D genes are given only for firm matches. Clone size is shown for a subset of rows, as once, few, many or a class of expanded clone.

TRBV19,TRBJ2-1,-,TRBD2,CASSINGLAGEGEQFF,TGTGCCAGTAGTATCAATGGACTAGCGGGAGAAGGCGAGCAGTTCTTC
TRBV5-3,TRBJ2-3,-,-,CARSLGVRVRIRWDTQYF,TGTGCCAGAAGCTTGGGGGTAAGGGTACGTATACGGTGGGATACGCAGTATTTT
TRBV5-6,TRBJ1-1,few,-,CASWTQVGTEAFF,TGTGCCAGCTGGACGCAGGTTGGCACTGAAGCTTTCTTT
TRBV28,TRBJ2-2,-,-,CASSLGHGELFF,TGTGCCAGCAGTCTAGGGCACGGGGAGCTGTTTTTT
TRBV27,TRBJ2-1,once,TRBD2,CASSLWASGSSSYNEQFF,TGTGCCAGCAGTTTATGGGCTAGCGGCTCAAGCTCCTACAATGAGCAGTTCTTC
TRBV2,TRBJ1-4,-,-,CASSEQGSATNEKLFF,TGTGCCAGCAGTGAACAGGGGAGTGCAACTAATGAAAAACTGTTTTTT
TRBV2,TRBJ2-7,-,-,CASSGYKGGEQYF,TGTGCCAGCAGTGGGTATAAGGGTGGCGAGCAGTACTTC
TRBV15,TRBJ1-1,-,TRBD1,CATVQGTTLNTEAFF,TGTGCCACCGTACAGGGGACGACCTTGAACACTGAAGCTTTCTTT
TRBV19,TRBJ1-2,-,TRBD1,CASSIRDRDGYTF,TGTGCCAGTAGTATAAGGGACAGGGATGGCTACACCTTC
TRBV19,TRBJ1-1,-,-,CASTLRGVRNTEAFF,TGTGCCAGTACCCTCAGGGGAGTGCGGAACACTGAAGCTTTCTTT
TRBV5-8,TRBJ1-6,few,-,CASSRGTAGDSPLHF,TGTGCCAGCAGCCGCGGGACCGCCGGGGACTCACCCCTCCACTTT
TRBV6-5,TRBJ2-5,-,-,CASTDGETQYF,TGTGCCAGCACCGACGGGGAGACCCAGTACTTC
TRBV5-6,TRBJ2-4,-,-,CASSLVRNSKNIQYF,TGTGCCAGCAGCTTGGTTCGAAACAGCAAAAACATTCAGTACTTC
TRBV5-5,TRBJ1-3,once,-,CASSLDGISGNTIYF,TGTGCCAGCAGCTTGGACGGGATATCTGGAAACACCATATATTTT
TRBV5-1,TRBJ2-6,-,-,CASSPEGSGANVLTF,TGCGCCAGCAGCCCCGAGGGGTCTGGGGCCAACGTCCTGACTTTC
TRBV30,TRBJ1-6,-,TRBD1,CAWSRTDRESPLHF,TGTGCCTGGAGCCGCACGGACAGGGAATCACCCCTCCACTTT
TRBV27,TRBJ2-1,-,-,CASSLNHRDNEQFF,TGTGCCAGCAGTTTAAATCACAGGGACAATGAGCAGTTCTTC
TRBV7-2,TRBJ2-5,once,-,CASSLDGVQETQYF,TGTGCCAGCAGCTTAGATGGGGTTCAAGAGACCCAGTACTTC
TRBV7-2,TRBJ1-5,few,-,CASSLEMDRPQHF,TGTGCCAGCAGCTTAGAGATGGATCGGCCCCAGCATTTT
TRBV19,TRBJ2-1,few,TRBD2,CASSIRLGGGYNEQFF,TGTGCCAGTAGTATAAGGCTTGGGGGGGGATACAATGAGCAGTTCTTC
TRBV18,TRBJ2-3,-,-,CASSPGGALAGDTQYF,TGTGCCAGCTCGCCCGGTGGGGCCTTAGCCGGAGATACGCAGTATTTT
TRBV5-1,TRBJ1-4,-,-,CASSLAPQNNEKLFF,TGCGCCAGCAGCTTGGCGCCACAGAATAATGAAAAACTGTTTTTT
TRBV7-2,TRBJ1-6,-,-,CASSLGGNGNSPLHF,TGTGCCAGCAGCTTAGGGGGGAATGGTAATTCACCCCTCCACTTT
TRBV9,TRBJ1-1,-,TRBD1,CASSVGSGTVNTEAFF,TGTGCCAGCAGCGTAGGGTCCGGGACAGTGAACACTGAAGCTTTCTTT
TRBV6-6,TRBJ2-1,-,-,CASSYGGRMGNEQFF,TGTGCCAGCAGTTACGGAGGGAGAATGGGCAATGAGCAGTTCTTC
TRBV18,TRBJ2-2,once,-,CASSPGEDTGELFF,TGTGCCAGCTCACCAGGAGAAGACACCGGGGAGCTGTTTTTT
TRBV19,TRBJ1-2,once,-,CASRSPGINYGYTF,TGTGCCAGTAGGTCCCCAGGGATTAACTATGGCTACACCTTC
TRBV11-3,TRBJ2-3,-,-,CASSLGPGGTDTQYF,TGTGCCAGCAGCTTAGGACCGGGAGGCACAGATACGCAGTATTTT
TRBV7-9,TRBJ1-1,few,-,CASSGTEAFF,TGTGCCAGCAGCGGCACTGAAGCTTTCTTT
TRBV25-1,TRBJ1-1,-,-,CASSGTGRGTEAFF,TGTGCCAGCAGTGGTACAGGGCGGGGAACTGAAGCTTTCTTT
TRBV5-1,TRBJ2-3,-,-,CASSLFEDTQYF,TGCGCCAGCAGCTTGTTCGAGGATACGCAGTATTTT
TRBV2,TRBJ2-2,-,TRBD2,CASSERGLVNTGELFF,TGTGCCAGCAGTGAAAGGGGACTAGTAAACACCGGGGAGCTGTTTTTT
TRBV9,TRBJ2-1,-,TRBD2,CASSVTSGGYEQFF,TGTGCCAGCAGCGTAACTAGCGGGGGCTATGAGCAGTTCTTC
TRBV27,TRBJ1-5,-,-,CASRNRGRDSSNQPQHF,TGTGCCAGCAGAAACCGGGGCAGGGACTCCAGCAATCAGCCCCAGCATTTT
TRBV7-2,TRBJ1-4,-,-,CASSLDQGLNEKLFF,TGTGCCAGCAGCTTGGATCAGGGGTTGAATGAAAAACTGTTTTTT
TRBV6-6,TRBJ2-1,-,-,CASSYSRGMRDNEQFF,TGTGCCAGCAGTTACTCTAGAGGGATGAGGGACAATGAGCAGTTCTTC
TRBV11-2,TRBJ2-5,-,TRBD2,CASSLDERGRRRHF,TGTGCCAGCAGCTTAGACGAGCGGGGGCGGAGAAGACACTTC
TRBV6-5,TRBJ1-6,-,TRBD1,CASSWDSNSPLHF,TGTGCCAGCAGTTGGGACAGCAATTCACCCCTCCACTTT
TRBV9,TRBJ2-1,-,TRBD2,CASSGGIGTSGSNEQFF,TGTGCCAGCAGCGGCGGAATCGGGACTAGCGGGTCCAATGAGCAGTTCTTC
TRBV4-3,TRBJ2-1,-,TRBD2,CASSQGELAPYNEQFF,TGCGCCAGCAGCCAAGGAGAACTAGCGCCTTACAATGAGCAGTTCTTC
TRBV21-1,TRBJ1-1,-,-,CASSKARAVNTEAFF,TGTGCCAGCAGCAAAGCGCGGGCGGTGAACACTGAAGCTTTCTTT
TRBV27,TRBJ2-3,-,-,CASSLVQRQSHRDTQYF,TGTGCCAGCAGTTTGGTTCAGAGGCAGTCCCATAGGGATACGCAGTATTTT
TRBV5-6,TRBJ2-3,few,-,CASSLEGADTQYF,TGTGCCAGCAGCTTGGAGGGCGCGGATACGCAGTATTTT
TRBV2,TRBJ2-2,-,TRBD1,CASSEALGTGGLGELFF,TGTGCCAGCAGTGAAGCGCTTGGGACAGGGGGGCTGGGGGAGCTGTTTTTT
TRBV19,TRBJ1-5,once,-,CASSGGTPDSNQPQHF,TGTGCCAGTAGTGGCGGGACACCCGATAGCAATCAGCCCCAGCATTTT
TRBV5-1,TRBJ2-1,-,-,CASSTGLAYNEQFF,TGCGCCAGCAGCACGGGACTGGCCTACAATGAGCAGTTCTTC
TRBV2,TRBJ2-3,-,-,CASSGLGTSTDTQYF,TGTGCCAGCAGTGGGCTTGGGACTAGCACAGATACGCAGTATTTT
TRBV19,TRBJ2-7,-,-,CASSIGGGRDEQYF,TGTGCCAGTAGTATTGGGGGAGGTCGGGACGAGCAGTACTTC
TRBV19,TRBJ2-5,-,-,CASTPGSGGLETQYF,TGTGCCAGTACCCCCGGTAGCGGAGGACTAGAGACCCAGTACTTC
TRBV15,TRBJ1-2,-,TRBD1,CATSRRTGGLGGYTF,TGTGCCACCAGCAGGAGGACAGGGGGTCTTGGGGGCTACACCTTC
TRBV6-1,TRBJ1-1,few,TRBD1,CASSDGQGIRGTEAFF,TGTGCCAGCAGTGACGGACAGGGAATAAGGGGCACTGAAGCTTTCTTT
TRBV5-6,TRBJ2-7,-,TRBD2,CASSLGASGRDEQYF,TGTGCCAGCAGCTTGGGGGCTAGCGGGAGAGACGAGCAGTACTTC
TRBV5-6,TRBJ2-4,-,-,CASSPQGNKNIQYF,TGTGCCAGCAGCCCACAGGGAAACAAAAACATTCAGTACTTC
TRBV9,TRBJ1-1,few,-,CASSVSTLTEAFF,TGTGCCAGCAGCGTATCAACCTTAACTGAAGCTTTCTTT
TRBV5-6,TRBJ1-2,-,-,CASSFRGGYTF,TGTGCCAGCAGTTTCAGGGGTGGCTACACCTTC